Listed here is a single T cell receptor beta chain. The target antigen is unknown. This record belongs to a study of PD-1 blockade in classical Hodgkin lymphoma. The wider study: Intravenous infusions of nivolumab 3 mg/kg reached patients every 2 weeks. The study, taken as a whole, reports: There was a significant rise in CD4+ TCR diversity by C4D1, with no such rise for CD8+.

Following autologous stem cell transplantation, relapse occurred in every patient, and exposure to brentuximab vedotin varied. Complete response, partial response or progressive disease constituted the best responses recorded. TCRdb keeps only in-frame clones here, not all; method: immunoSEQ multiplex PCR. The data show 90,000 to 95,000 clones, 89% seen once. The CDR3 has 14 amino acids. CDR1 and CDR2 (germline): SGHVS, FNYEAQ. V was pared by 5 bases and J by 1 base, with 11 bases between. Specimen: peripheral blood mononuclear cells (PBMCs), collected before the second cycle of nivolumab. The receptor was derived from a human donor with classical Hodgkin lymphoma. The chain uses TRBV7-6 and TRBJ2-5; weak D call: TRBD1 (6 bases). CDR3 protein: CASSLRTVQETQYF. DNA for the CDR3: TGTGCCAGCAGCCTAAGGACAGTCCAAGAGACCCAGTACTTC.